In this sample, the clone carrying this T cell receptor beta chain turned up a few times. Antigen unknown. Using immunoSEQ multiplex PCR, the repertoire was profiled, and TCRdb retains in-frame clones only, with some absent. This table has 560,000 or so clones, about 96% appearing once. Looked up from germline, CDR1 is LNHDA and CDR2 is SQIVND (reference sequence). CDR3 size: 13 residues. The V end was cut by 6 bases, the J end by 0 bases, with 9 bases between. This sample was taken from a study of shared clonotypes between healthy human individuals. Study findings and constraints: Blood was the sole source, and tissue repertoires probably differ. Relative to their counterparts shared across all four donors, non-shared clonotypes exhibited diminished generation probabilities.

As defined, naive CD8 cells were CD45RO-negative and positively selected for CCR7, with terminally differentiated effector memory CD45RA+ cells excluded. Specimen: naive CD8+ T cells sorted from blood. The receptor's source is a woman in her thirties in good health. The chain uses TRBV19 and TRBJ2-7; D not certain. CDR3 in DNA: TGTGCCAGTAGCTACAGCTACTCCTACGAGCAGTACTTC. As protein: CASSYSYSYEQYF.